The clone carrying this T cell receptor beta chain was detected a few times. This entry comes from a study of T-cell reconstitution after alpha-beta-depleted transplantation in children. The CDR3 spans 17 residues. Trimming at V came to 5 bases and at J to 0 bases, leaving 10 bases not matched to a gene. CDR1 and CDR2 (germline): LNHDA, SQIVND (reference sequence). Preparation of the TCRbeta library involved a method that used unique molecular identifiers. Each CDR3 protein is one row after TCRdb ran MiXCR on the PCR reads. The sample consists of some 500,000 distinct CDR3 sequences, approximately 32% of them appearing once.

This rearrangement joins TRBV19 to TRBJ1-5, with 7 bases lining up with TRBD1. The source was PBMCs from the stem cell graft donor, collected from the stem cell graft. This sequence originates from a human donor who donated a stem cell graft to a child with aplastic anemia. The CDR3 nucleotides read TGTGCCAGTAGTCCCGGGCAGGGGGACAATAGCAATCAGCCCCAGCATTTT. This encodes CASSPGQGDNSNQPQHF.